Included here is one T cell receptor beta chain sequence, with context. Its antigen is not known. The data derive from a study of T cells in Graves' hyperthyroidism and ophthalmopathy. General study findings and limits: Most clonotypes expanded in thyroid above 0.001 were likewise present in blood.

Used for diagnoses were clinical symptoms, serum thyroxine and TRAb, thyroid ultrasound and orbital computed tomography. From RNA transcripts, TCR beta CDR3 regions were amplified. RT-PCR in the first round (using the HTBI primer set) targeted the TCR CDR3. One entry per CDR3 protein results from TCRdb running MiXCR on the multiplex PCR reads. The repertoire has around 600,000 distinct CDR3 sequences, roughly 15% of them found once; the top ten carry under 15%. Sequences were obtained from blood. The TCR was taken from a woman in her fifties or sixties with Graves' ophthalmopathy.

CDR3 coding DNA: TGTGCCAGCAAAAGGGCGGGAGGAGCTGATACGCAGTATTTT. Encoded protein: CASKRAGGADTQYF. The chain is built from TRBV7-2 and TRBJ2-3; the match to TRBD2 covers 8 bases. Germline values: CDR1 SGHTA, CDR2 FQGNSA. J lost 6 bases, V lost 7 bases, and 9 bases had no gene match. CDR3 length: 14 amino acids.